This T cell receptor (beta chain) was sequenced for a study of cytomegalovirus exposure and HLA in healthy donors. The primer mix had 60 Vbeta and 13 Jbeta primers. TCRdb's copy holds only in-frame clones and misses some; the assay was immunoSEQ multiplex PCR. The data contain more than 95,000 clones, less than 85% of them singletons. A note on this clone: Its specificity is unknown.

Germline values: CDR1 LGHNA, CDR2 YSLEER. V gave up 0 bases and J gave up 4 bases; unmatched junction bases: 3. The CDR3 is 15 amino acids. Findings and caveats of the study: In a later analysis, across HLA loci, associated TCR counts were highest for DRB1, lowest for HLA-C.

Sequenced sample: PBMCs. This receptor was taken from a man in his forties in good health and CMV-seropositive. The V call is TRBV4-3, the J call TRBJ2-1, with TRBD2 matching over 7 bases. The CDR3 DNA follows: TGCGCCAGCAGCCAAGATCCTAGCGGTTACAATGAGCAGTTCTTC. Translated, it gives CASSQDPSGYNEQFF.